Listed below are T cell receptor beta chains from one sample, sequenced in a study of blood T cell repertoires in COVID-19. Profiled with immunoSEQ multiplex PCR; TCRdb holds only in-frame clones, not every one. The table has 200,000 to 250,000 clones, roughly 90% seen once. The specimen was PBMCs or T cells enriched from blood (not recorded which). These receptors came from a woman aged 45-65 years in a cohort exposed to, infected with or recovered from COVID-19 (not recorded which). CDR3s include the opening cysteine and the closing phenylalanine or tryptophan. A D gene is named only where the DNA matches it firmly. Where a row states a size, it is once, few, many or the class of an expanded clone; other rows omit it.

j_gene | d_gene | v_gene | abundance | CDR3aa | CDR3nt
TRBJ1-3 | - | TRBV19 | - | CASSPTVSGNTIYF | TGTGCCAGTAGTCCGACAGTCTCTGGAAACACCATATATTTT
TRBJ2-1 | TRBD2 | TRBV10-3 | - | CAISTGTTARDEQFF | TGTGCCATCAGCACCGGGACTACCGCTAGGGATGAGCAGTTCTTC
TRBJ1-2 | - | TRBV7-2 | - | CASSLGRRAGYTF | TGTGCCAGCAGCTTAGGACGCAGGGCTGGCTACACCTTC
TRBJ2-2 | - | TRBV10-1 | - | CASSTGFTGELFF | TGCGCCAGCAGTACAGGGTTCACCGGGGAGCTGTTTTTT
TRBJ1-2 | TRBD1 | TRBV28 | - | CASSLMGQGVDYGYTF | TGTGCCAGCAGTTTAATGGGACAGGGGGTGGACTATGGCTACACCTTC
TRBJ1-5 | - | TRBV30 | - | CAWSAYKSGQPQHF | TGTGCCTGGAGTGCTTATAAGTCAGGGCAGCCCCAGCATTTT
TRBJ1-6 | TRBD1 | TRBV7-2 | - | CASSLLGQGAKSPLHF | TGTGCCAGCAGCCTCTTAGGACAGGGGGCAAAATCACCCCTCCACTTT
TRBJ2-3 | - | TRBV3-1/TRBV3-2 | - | CASSHGGAQDTQYF | TGTGCCAGCAGCCATGGCGGGGCCCAAGATACGCAGTATTTT
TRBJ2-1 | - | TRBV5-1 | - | CASSLAGPPPNNEQFF | TGCGCCAGCAGCTTGGCCGGTCCCCCTCCAAACAATGAGCAGTTCTTC
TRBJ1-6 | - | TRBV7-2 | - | CASSQRGFGSPLHF | TGTGCCAGCAGCCAGAGAGGTTTTGGATCACCCCTCCACTTT
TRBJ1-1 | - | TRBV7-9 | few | CASSRIEGTEAFF | TGTGCCAGCAGCAGGATAGAGGGCACTGAAGCTTTCTTT
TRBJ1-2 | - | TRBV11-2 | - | CASSPRLGGRGYTF | TGTGCCAGCAGCCCACGTTTAGGGGGACGTGGCTACACCTTC
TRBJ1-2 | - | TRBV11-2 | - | CASSPIQGGYGYTF | TGTGCCAGCAGCCCGATCCAGGGTGGGTATGGCTACACCTTC
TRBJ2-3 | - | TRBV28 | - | CASSPIMAPRLGMITDTQYF | TGTGCCAGCAGTCCGATTATGGCCCCTCGACTAGGAATGATCACAGATACGCAGTATTTT
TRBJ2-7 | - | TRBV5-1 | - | CASSPTGSSSYEQYF | TGCGCCAGCAGCCCGACCGGGTCCTCGTCCTACGAGCAGTACTTC
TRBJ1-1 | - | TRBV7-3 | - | CASSLDGGTEAFF | TGTGCCAGCAGCTTAGACGGGGGCACTGAAGCTTTCTTT
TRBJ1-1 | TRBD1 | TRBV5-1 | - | CASSSQGASTEAFF | TGCGCCAGCAGCTCCCAGGGGGCGAGCACTGAAGCTTTCTTT
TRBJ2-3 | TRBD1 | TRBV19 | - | CATGTGGYDTQYF | TGTGCCACCGGGACAGGGGGTTATGATACGCAGTATTTT
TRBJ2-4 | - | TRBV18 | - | CASSPPGEALAKNIQYF | TGTGCCAGCTCACCACCGGGGGAGGCCTTAGCCAAAAACATTCAGTACTTC
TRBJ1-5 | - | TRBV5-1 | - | CASSLAGDNQPQHF | TGCGCCAGCAGCTTGGCCGGGGACAATCAGCCCCAGCATTTT
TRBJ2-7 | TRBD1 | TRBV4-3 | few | CASSQDRATGAVYEQYF | TGCGCCAGCAGCCAAGATCGAGCGACAGGGGCAGTGTACGAGCAGTACTTC
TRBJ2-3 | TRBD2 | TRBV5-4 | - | CASSQGTSGTISTDTQYF | TGTGCCAGCAGCCAAGGGACTAGCGGGACGATATCCACAGATACGCAGTATTTT
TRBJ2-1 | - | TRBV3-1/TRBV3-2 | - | CASSRGTYNEQFF | TGTGCCAGCAGCCGAGGGACTTACAATGAGCAGTTCTTC
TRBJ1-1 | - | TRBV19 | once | CASSIKAGRGGTEAFF | TGTGCCAGTAGTATTAAGGCAGGGAGGGGGGGCACTGAAGCTTTCTTT
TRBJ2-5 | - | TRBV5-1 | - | CASSSPPGETQYF | TGCGCCAGCAGCTCGCCTCCGGGAGAGACCCAGTACTTC
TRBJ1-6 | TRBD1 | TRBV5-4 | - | CASINTTGGDSPLHF | TGTGCCAGCATAAACACGACAGGGGGCGATTCACCCCTCCACTTT
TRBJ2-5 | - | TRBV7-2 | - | CASSFNKGAGETQYF | TGTGCCAGCAGCTTTAATAAGGGGGCGGGGGAGACCCAGTACTTC
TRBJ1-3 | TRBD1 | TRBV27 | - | CASSKTGFPGNTIYF | TGTGCCAGCAGTAAGACAGGGTTCCCTGGAAACACCATATATTTT
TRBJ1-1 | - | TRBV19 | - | CASSIQGVEYTEAFF | TGTGCCAGTAGTATACAGGGTGTCGAATACACTGAAGCTTTCTTT
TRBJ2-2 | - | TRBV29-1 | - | CSVGAASGLHTGELFF | TGCAGCGTTGGAGCCGCCTCCGGACTTCACACCGGGGAGCTGTTTTTT
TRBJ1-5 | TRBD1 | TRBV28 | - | CASSKQGARNQPQHF | TGTGCCAGCAGTAAACAGGGGGCCCGCAATCAGCCCCAGCATTTT
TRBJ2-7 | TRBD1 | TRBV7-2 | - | CASSLWGGQGDEQYF | TGTGCCAGCAGCTTATGGGGGGGACAGGGGGATGAGCAGTACTTC